These T cell receptor beta chains were read from a single sample in a study of glioma-infiltrating T cells. TCRdb itself ran the multiplex PCR reads through MiXCR, one entry per CDR3 protein. Counted here are 20,000 to 25,000 distinct CDR3 sequences, 20% to 25% occurring once; the ten biggest clones make up around 14%. The material sequenced was glioma tissue, nonneoplastic brain tissue, or PBMCs (not recorded which). The receptors here all came from a human donor with low-grade glioma or glioblastoma, undergoing nonglioma brain surgery, or in good health (not recorded which). Each CDR3 is given with its conserved first and last residue. The order of the fields is D gene, J gene, clone size, V gene, CDR3 DNA, CDR3 protein. A D gene is named only where the DNA matches it firmly. Size tells how often a clone was seen (once, few, many) or the class of an expanded clone, and some rows leave it out.

>-|TRBJ1-2|medium-sized|TRBV27
TGTGCCAGCAGTTTATCCCGCTATGGCTACACCTTC
CASSLSRYGYTF
>TRBD1|TRBJ1-2|-|TRBV7-2
TGTGCCAGCAGCCCAGGACAGGGGGCGGTTGGATACACCTTC
CASSPGQGAVGYTF
>TRBD1|TRBJ1-2|-|TRBV5-4
TGTGCCATCGAGACCGGGACAGGATCCTATGGCTACACCTTC
CAIETGTGSYGYTF
>-|TRBJ1-4|-|TRBV18
TGTGCCAGCTCACGAGAGGTCTTTAGACCTACGGATGAAGAACTGTTTTTT
CASSREVFRPTDEELFF
>-|TRBJ2-7|many|TRBV27
TGTGCCAGCAGTTTCACCAGGGGCGAGCAGTACTTC
CASSFTRGEQYF
>-|TRBJ1-1|few|TRBV18
TGTGCCAGCTCACCACCGAACGGGGGCGGGACTGAAGCTTTCTTT
CASSPPNGGGTEAFF
>-|TRBJ1-3|-|TRBV16
TGTGCCAGCAGCAAAACCGGGCCCCACTCTGGAAACACCATATATTTT
CASSKTGPHSGNTIYF
>TRBD1|TRBJ2-3|many|TRBV27
TGTGCCAGCAGTTCCCGACAGGGGGGGGAGCGCAATACGCAGTATTTT
CASSSRQGGERNTQYF
>-|TRBJ2-1|many|TRBV6-2/TRBV6-3
TGTGCCAGCAGTTACCCTACCGGGGGTCGCACCTCTTACAATGAGCAGTTCTTC
CASSYPTGGRTSYNEQFF
>-|TRBJ2-2|-|TRBV7-2
TGTGCCAGCATCCTCGCCGGCACCGGGGAGCTGTTTTTT
CASILAGTGELFF
>-|TRBJ2-3|many|TRBV3-1
TGTGCCAGCAGATTGGGTAGCACAGATACGCAGTATTTT
CASRLGSTDTQYF
>-|TRBJ1-1|medium-sized|TRBV27
TGTGCCAGCAGTTTGAGCTCCGGGACAACCGAAGCTTTCTTT
CASSLSSGTTEAFF
>-|TRBJ2-1|-|TRBV7-9
TGTGCCAGCAGCTTAGTAGCCCTATACAATGAGCAGTTCTTC
CASSLVALYNEQFF
>TRBD2|TRBJ2-7|-|TRBV4-1
TGCGCCAGCATCCAAGGGGTCACTAGCGGTTCCTACGAGCAGTACTTC
CASIQGVTSGSYEQYF
>-|TRBJ2-5|few|TRBV12-3/TRBV12-4
TGTGCCAGCAGTTCTACAGGATTCCAAGAGACCCAGTACTTC
CASSSTGFQETQYF
>-|TRBJ1-1|few|TRBV29-1
TGCAGCGTTGTCGTACAGAACACTGAAGCTTTCTTT
CSVVVQNTEAFF
>-|TRBJ2-7|many|TRBV3-1
TGTGCCAGCAGCCCCGAACTCTCCTACGAGCAGTACTTC
CASSPELSYEQYF
>TRBD1|TRBJ1-1|-|TRBV7-6
TGTGTTAGCAGCTTCGACAGGGTCACTGAAGCTTTCTTT
CVSSFDRVTEAFF
>-|TRBJ1-6|many|TRBV19
TGTGCCAGTAAGAACCAGGCCATTTCACCCCTCCACTTT
CASKNQAISPLHF
>-|TRBJ2-7|-|TRBV27
TGTGCCAGCAGTTTCAAGCCAGCACTCTACGAGCAGTACTTC
CASSFKPALYEQYF
>TRBD2|TRBJ2-1|many|TRBV20-1
TGCAGTGCTAGAGTGATGATTGGGGGGGGCTACAATGAGCAGTTCTTC
CSARVMIGGGYNEQFF
>TRBD1|TRBJ2-1|many|TRBV27
TGTGCCAGCAGTTCAGAGACAGGGACATACAATGAGCAGTTCTTC
CASSSETGTYNEQFF
>TRBD2|TRBJ2-3|many|TRBV7-2
TGTGCCACCAATAGCGGGGGGGTTAGAGATACGCAGTATTTT
CATNSGGVRDTQYF
>-|TRBJ2-7|-|TRBV6-2/TRBV6-3
TGTGCCAGCAGTCGCCGGGACACCCGGAGCTCCTACGAGCAGTACTTC
CASSRRDTRSSYEQYF
>TRBD1|TRBJ1-1|-|TRBV29-1
TGCAGCTTTTGGACAGGTGAGAATACTGAAGCTTTCTTT
CSFWTGENTEAFF
>-|TRBJ1-1|medium-sized|TRBV6-1
TGTGCCAGCAAACTGAGCCGGGGCCTTGAAGCTTTCTTT
CASKLSRGLEAFF
>-|TRBJ1-5|few|TRBV2
TGTGCCAGCACACGCGGGAGCGATCAGCCCCAGCATTTT
CASTRGSDQPQHF
>TRBD2|TRBJ2-3|many|TRBV4-3
TGCGCCAGCAGCCTTAGCGGGTTTAGCACAGATACGCAGTATTTT
CASSLSGFSTDTQYF
>-|TRBJ1-6|few|TRBV7-9
TGTGCCAGCAGCTTAGCGCTAGAGGGGTCACCCCTCCACTTT
CASSLALEGSPLHF
>TRBD2|TRBJ2-3|-|TRBV2
TGTGCCAGCAGTGTTTCTAGCGGTAGGCGAACAGATACGCAGTATTTT
CASSVSSGRRTDTQYF
>TRBD2|TRBJ2-7|many|TRBV20-1
TGCAGCGGGATTGGACTAGACGAGCAGTACTTC
CSGIGLDEQYF
>-|TRBJ1-5|-|TRBV7-8
TGTGCCAGCAGCTTAGGGCTGCTGGAGCCCCAGCATTTT
CASSLGLLEPQHF
>TRBD1|TRBJ1-2|-|TRBV29-1
TGCAGCGTTGAAAAGGGGGCCAACTATGGCTACACCTTC
CSVEKGANYGYTF
>-|TRBJ1-2|once|TRBV5-4
TGTGCCAGCAGCAAGACGGAGACAAGGGGCTACACCTTC
CASSKTETRGYTF
>-|TRBJ1-2|many|TRBV25-1
TGTGCCAGCTGGGAGGCCATCCGGGGGCGTGACTATGGCTACACCTTC
CASWEAIRGRDYGYTF
>TRBD2|TRBJ2-1|many|TRBV7-6
TGTGCCAGCAGCTCGACCGGGGGGATTAACAATGAGCAGTTCTTC
CASSSTGGINNEQFF
>-|TRBJ2-1|many|TRBV20-1
TGCAGTGCTAGAGGGGACATAAGAAACTTCTTC
CSARGDIRNFF
>-|TRBJ2-7|many|TRBV6-1
TGTGCAACTTCTCTGAGCCAGACCCCCTACGAGCAGTACTTC
CATSLSQTPYEQYF
>-|TRBJ2-5|few|TRBV7-9
TGTGCCAGCAGGGAGACAGCGGAGACCCAGTACTTC
CASRETAETQYF
>TRBD2|TRBJ2-5|-|TRBV7-3
TGTGCCAGCAGCTTAGGACTAGGGGTCTCAGAGACCCAGTACTTC
CASSLGLGVSETQYF
>TRBD1|TRBJ1-1|many|TRBV20-1
TGCAGTGCCCCAAACCTTGACAGGGACACTGAAGCTTTCTTT
CSAPNLDRDTEAFF
>-|TRBJ2-7|few|TRBV7-2
TGTGCCAGCAGCCGAACCCCCGGTCCCTACGAGCAGTACTTC
CASSRTPGPYEQYF
>-|TRBJ2-5|-|TRBV5-1
TGCGCCAGCAGCTCCCAGGTCTACCAAGAGACCCAGTACTTC
CASSSQVYQETQYF
>-|TRBJ2-1|many|TRBV20-1
TGCAGTGCTAGAAGGGTAGGGGCGGGAAATGAGCAGTTCTTC
CSARRVGAGNEQFF